This T cell receptor beta chain was identified during a study of blood T cell dynamics during melanoma immunotherapy. Background on the study: Metastatic melanoma patients received first-line pembrolizumab or nivolumab plus ipilimumab.

Time point here: week 3, after first cycle of checkpoint inhibitor. Apart from two fast progressors, RECIST 1.1 response was judged 12 weeks post-infusion. Patients had no prior systemic cancer treatment, immunosuppressants or other active cancers. The germline V gene encodes CDR1 MNHNS and CDR2 SASEGT. Trimming took 8 bases from V and 6 from J, leaving 17 bases between them. CDR3 length: 14 residues. Each bulk PBMC sample had roughly 0.35 ug DNA loaded. The table came from immunoSEQ multiplex PCR; TCRdb's copy has only in-frame clones and leaves some out. The sample has about 8,000 clones, about 80% seen once.

The sequence derives from a human donor with melanoma. Sequenced material: blood, taken from a patient treated with checkpoint blockade. This rearrangement joins TRBV6-1 to TRBJ2-1; TRBD2 might be the D (6 bases). The CDR3 bases are TGTGCCAGCGATGAGCCGGGAGCTGCCAATGAGCAGTTCTTC. Its translation: CASDEPGAANEQFF.